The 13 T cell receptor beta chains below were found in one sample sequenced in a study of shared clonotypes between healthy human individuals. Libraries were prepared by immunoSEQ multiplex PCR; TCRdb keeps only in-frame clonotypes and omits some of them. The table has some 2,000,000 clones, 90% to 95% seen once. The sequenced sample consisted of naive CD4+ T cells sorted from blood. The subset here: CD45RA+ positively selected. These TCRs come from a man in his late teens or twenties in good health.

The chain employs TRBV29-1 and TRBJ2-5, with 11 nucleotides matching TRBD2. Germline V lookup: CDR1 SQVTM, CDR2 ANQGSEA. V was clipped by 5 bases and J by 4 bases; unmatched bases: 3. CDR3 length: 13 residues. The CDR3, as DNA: TGCAGCGTTACTAGCGGGGGAGTAGAGACCCAGTACTTC. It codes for CSVTSGGVETQYF.

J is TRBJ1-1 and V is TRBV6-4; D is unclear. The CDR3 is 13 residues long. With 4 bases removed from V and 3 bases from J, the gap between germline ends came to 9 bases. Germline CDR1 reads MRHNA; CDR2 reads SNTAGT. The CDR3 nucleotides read TGTGCCAGCAGTGTGTGGGAGGACACTGAAGCTTTCTTT. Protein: CASSVWEDTEAFF.

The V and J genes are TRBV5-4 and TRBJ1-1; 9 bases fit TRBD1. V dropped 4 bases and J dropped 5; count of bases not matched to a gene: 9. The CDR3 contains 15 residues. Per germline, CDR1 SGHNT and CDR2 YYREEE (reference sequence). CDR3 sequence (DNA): TGTGCCAGCAGCGGGGGACAGGGAAAAATAACTGAAGCTTTCTTT. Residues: CASSGGQGKITEAFF.

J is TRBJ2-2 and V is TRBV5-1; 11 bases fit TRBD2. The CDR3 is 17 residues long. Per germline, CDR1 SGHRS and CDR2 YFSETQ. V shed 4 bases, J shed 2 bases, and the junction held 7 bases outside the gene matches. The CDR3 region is CASSGHLAGGNTGELFF. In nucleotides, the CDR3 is TGCGCCAGCAGCGGCCACCTAGCGGGAGGTAACACCGGGGAGCTGTTTTTT.

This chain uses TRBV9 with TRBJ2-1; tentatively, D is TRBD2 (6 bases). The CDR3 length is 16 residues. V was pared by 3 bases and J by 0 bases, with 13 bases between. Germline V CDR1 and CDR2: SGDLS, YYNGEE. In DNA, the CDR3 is TGTGCCAGCAGCGCGGGGCTAGCGAGCTCCTACAATGAGCAGTTCTTC. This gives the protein CASSAGLASSYNEQFF. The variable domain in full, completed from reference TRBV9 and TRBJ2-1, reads DSGVTQTPKHLITATGQRVTLRCSPRSGDLSVYWYQQSLDQGLQFLIQYYNGEERAKGNILERFSAQQFPDLHSELNLSSLELGDSALYFCASSAGLASSYNEQFFGPGTRLTVL.

CDR3 loop: CASRRGDRGSYEQYF. DNA for the CDR3: TGCGCCAGCAGACGCGGGGACAGGGGATCCTACGAGCAGTACTTC. V is TRBV4-1 and J is TRBJ2-7; 10 positions agree with TRBD1. In germline, CDR1 is MGHRA, CDR2 YSYEKL. Trimming at V came to 6 bases and at J to 1 base, leaving 6 bases not matched to a gene. The CDR3 runs to 15 residues.

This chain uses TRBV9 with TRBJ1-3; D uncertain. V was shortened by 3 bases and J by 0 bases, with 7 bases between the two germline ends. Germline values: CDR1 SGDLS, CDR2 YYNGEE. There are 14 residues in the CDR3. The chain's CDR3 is CASSARISGNTIYF. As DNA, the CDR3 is TGTGCCAGCAGCGCTCGAATCTCTGGAAACACCATATATTTT.

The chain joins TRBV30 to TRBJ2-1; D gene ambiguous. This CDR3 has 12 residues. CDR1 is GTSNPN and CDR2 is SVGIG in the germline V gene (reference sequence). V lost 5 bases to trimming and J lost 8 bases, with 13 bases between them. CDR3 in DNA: TGTGCCTGGGGGCCGGGTTCCTATGAGCAGTTCTTC. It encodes CAWGPGSYEQFF.

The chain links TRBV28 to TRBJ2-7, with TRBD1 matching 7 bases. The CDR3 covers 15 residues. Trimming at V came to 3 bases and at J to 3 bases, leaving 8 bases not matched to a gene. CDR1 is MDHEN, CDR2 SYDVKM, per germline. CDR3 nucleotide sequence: TGTGCCAGCAGTTTTTCCGGGACAGTGGTCTACGAGCAGTACTTC. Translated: CASSFSGTVVYEQYF.

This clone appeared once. The CDR3 spells CASSATGANQPQHF. Written as DNA, the CDR3 is TGTGCCAGCAGTGCGACAGGCGCCAATCAGCCCCAGCATTTT. The rearrangement links TRBV6-1 to TRBJ1-5; a possible D gene is TRBD1 (6 bases). In germline, CDR1 is MNHNS, CDR2 SASEGT. V lost 4 bases and J lost 3, with 10 bases in between. This CDR3 has 14 residues.

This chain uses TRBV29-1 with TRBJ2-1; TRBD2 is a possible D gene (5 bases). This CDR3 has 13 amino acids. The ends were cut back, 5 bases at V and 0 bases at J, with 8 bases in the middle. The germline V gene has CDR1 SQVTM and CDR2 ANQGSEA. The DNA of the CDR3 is TGCAGCGTTACTAGGAGCTCCTACAATGAGCAGTTCTTC. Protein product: CSVTRSSYNEQFF.

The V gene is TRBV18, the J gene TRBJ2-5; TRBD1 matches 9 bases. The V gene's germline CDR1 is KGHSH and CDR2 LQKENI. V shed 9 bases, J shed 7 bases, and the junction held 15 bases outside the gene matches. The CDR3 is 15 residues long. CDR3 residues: CAREPPGQGEGTQYF. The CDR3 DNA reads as TGTGCCAGAGAACCACCGGGACAGGGTGAGGGGACCCAGTACTTC.

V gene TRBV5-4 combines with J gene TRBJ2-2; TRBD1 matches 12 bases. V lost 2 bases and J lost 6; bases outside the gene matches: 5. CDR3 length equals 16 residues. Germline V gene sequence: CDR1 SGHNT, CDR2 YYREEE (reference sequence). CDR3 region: CASSFPGQGASGELFF. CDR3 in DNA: TGTGCCAGCAGCTTTCCGGGACAGGGGGCTTCCGGGGAGCTGTTTTTT.